This entry describes one T cell receptor beta chain. Antigen specificity is unknown. The PCR used 60 Vbeta and 13 Jbeta primers. Clones were sequenced by immunoSEQ multiplex PCR, and TCRdb holds only the in-frame ones, with some missing. This table holds 50,000 to 75,000 clones, about 80% found once. This sample was included in a study of cytomegalovirus exposure and HLA in healthy donors. Germline V gives CDR1 LNHDA, CDR2 SQIVND (reference sequence). CDR3 length: 15 residues. V was trimmed by 3 bases and J by 2 bases, leaving 12 bases between them. General study findings and limits: TCR beta V segments were, for the most part, productive about 87% or about 30% of the time in an earlier analysis.

The sequencing sample was made of PBMCs. The clonotype was recovered from a human donor in good health. The rearrangement links TRBV19 to TRBJ2-3; perhaps TRBD1 as D (6 bases). CDR3 region: CASSIWGQITDTQYF. In nucleotides, the CDR3 is TGTGCCAGTAGTATCTGGGGGCAAATCACAGATACGCAGTATTTT. The full variable domain, with the rest looked up from reference TRBV19 and TRBJ2-3, is DGGITQSPKYLFRKEGQNVTLSCEQNLNHDAMYWYRQDPGQGLRLIYYSQIVNDFQKGDIAEGYSVSREKKESFPLTVTSAQKNPTAFYLCASSIWGQITDTQYFGPGTRLTVL.